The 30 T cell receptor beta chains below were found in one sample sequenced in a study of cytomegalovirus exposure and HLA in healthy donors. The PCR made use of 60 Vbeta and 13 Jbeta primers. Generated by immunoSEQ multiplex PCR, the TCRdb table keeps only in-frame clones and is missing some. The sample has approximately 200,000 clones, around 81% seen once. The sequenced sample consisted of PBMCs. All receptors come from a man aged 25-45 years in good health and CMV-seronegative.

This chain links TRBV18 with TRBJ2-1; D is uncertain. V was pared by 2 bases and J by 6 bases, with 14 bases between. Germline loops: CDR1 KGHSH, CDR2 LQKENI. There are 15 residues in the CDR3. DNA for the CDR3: TGTGCCAGCTCACCAGGGTACGGCTACAGCAATGAGCAGTTCTTC. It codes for CASSPGYGYSNEQFF.

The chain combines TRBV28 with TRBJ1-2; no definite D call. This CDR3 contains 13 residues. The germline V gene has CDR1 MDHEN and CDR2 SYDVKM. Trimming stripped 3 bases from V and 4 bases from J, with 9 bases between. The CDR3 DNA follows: TGTGCCAGCAGTTTGGAAAAGCGCTATGGCTACACCTTC. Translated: CASSLEKRYGYTF.

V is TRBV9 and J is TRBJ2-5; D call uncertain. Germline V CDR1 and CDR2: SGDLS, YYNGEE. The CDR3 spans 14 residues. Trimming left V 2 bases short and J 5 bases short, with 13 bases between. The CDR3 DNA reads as TGTGCCAGCAGCGTTTCCGGAGTCGGCGAGACCCAGTACTTC. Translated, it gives CASSVSGVGETQYF.

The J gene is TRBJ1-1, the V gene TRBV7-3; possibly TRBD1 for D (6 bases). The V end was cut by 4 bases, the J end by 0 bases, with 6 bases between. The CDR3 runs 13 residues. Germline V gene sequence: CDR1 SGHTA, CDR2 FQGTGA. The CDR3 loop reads CASSSGVNTEAFF. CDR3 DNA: TGTGCCAGCAGCTCAGGGGTGAACACTGAAGCTTTCTTT.

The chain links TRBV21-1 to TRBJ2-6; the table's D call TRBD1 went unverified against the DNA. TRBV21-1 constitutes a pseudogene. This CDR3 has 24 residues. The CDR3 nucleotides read TGTGCCAGCAGCAAAGTATGGTTGCCCCCTCGGACAGGGGTTACAAGCTCTGGGGCCAACGTCCTGACTTTC. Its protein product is CASSKVWLPPRTGVTSSGANVLTF.

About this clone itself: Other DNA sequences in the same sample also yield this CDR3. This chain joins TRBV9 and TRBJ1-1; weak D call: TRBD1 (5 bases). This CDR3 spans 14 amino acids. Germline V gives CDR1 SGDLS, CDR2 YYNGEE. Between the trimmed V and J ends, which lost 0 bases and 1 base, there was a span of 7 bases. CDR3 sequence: CASSVVGGNTEAFF. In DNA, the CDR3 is TGTGCCAGCAGCGTAGTGGGGGGGAACACTGAAGCTTTCTTT.

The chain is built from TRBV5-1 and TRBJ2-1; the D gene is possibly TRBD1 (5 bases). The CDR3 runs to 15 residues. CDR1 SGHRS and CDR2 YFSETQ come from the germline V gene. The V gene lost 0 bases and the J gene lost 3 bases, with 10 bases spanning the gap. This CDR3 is CASSLEAGNYNEQFF. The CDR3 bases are TGCGCCAGCAGCTTGGAAGCAGGGAACTACAATGAGCAGTTCTTC.

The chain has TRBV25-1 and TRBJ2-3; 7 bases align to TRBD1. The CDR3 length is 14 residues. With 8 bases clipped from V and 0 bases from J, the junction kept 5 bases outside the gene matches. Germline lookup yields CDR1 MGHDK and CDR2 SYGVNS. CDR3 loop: CASVGTESTDTQYF. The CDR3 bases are TGTGCCAGCGTCGGGACAGAAAGCACAGATACGCAGTATTTT.

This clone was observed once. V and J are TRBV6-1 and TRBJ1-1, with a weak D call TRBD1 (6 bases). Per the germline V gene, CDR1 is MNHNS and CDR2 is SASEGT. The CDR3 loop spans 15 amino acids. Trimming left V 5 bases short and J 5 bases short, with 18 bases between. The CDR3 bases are TGTGCCAGCAGTCCAGTCGGGGGGCGATGGACTGAAGCTTTCTTT. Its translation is CASSPVGGRWTEAFF.

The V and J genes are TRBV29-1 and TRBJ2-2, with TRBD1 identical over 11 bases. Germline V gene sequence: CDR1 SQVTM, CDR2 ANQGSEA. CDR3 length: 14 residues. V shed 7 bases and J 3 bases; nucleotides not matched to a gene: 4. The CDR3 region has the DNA TGCAGCGCGGGGACAGGGGGTCACACCGGGGAGCTGTTTTTT. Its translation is CSAGTGGHTGELFF.

This CDR3 reads CASSSPLAATNEKLFF. CDR3 nucleotides: TGTGCCAGCAGCTCCCCCCTGGCGGCAACTAATGAAAAACTGTTTTTT. The V and J genes are TRBV11-2 and TRBJ1-4; D is ambiguous. The CDR3 totals 16 residues. V was shortened by 4 bases and J by 0 bases, with 12 bases between the two germline ends. Germline V gives CDR1 SGHAT, CDR2 FQNNGV.

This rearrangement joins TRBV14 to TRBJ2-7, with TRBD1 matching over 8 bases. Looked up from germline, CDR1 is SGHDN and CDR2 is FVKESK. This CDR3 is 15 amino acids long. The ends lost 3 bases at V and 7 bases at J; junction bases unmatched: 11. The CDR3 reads CASSHSTGDWTEQYF. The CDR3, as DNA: TGTGCCAGCAGCCATTCGACAGGGGACTGGACGGAGCAGTACTTC.

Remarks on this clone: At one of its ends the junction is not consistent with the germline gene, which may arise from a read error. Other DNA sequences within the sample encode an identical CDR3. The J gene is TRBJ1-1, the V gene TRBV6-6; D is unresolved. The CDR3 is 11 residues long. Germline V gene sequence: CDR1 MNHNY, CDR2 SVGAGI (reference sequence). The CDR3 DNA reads TGCGCCAGCCTAAAGAACACTGAAGCTTTCTTT. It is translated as CASLKNTEAFF.

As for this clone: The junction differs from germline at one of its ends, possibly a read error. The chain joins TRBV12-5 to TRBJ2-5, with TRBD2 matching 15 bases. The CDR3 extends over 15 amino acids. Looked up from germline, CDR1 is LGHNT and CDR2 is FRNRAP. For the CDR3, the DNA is TGTGCTAGTGGTTTGTCAGGACTAGCGGGAGGGCCGTCAAACTTC. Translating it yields CASGLSGLAGGPSNF.

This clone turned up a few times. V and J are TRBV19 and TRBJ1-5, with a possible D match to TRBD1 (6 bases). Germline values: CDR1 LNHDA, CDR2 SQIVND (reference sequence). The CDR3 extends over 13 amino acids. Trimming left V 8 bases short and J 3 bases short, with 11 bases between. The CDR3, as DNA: TGTGCCAGTGGAGACAGGTCCAATCAGCCCCAGCATTTT. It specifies CASGDRSNQPQHF.

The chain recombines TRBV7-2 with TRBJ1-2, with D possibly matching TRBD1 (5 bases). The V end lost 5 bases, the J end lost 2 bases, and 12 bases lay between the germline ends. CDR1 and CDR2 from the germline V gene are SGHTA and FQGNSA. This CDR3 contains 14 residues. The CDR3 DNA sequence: TGTGCCAGCAGCCATACGGGGGGGAACTATGGCTACACCTTC. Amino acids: CASSHTGGNYGYTF.

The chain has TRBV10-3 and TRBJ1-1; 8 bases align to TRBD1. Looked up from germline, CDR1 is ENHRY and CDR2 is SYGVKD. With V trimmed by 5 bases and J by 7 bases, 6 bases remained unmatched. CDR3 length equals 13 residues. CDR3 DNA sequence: TGTGCCATCAGTCTCTTGGGACAGGATGAAGCTTTCTTT. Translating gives CAISLLGQDEAFF.

The CDR3 is CASSINGAGRQPQHF. CDR3 DNA sequence: TGTGCCAGTAGTATTAATGGGGCAGGGCGGCAGCCCCAGCATTTT. The genes are TRBV19 and TRBJ1-5; weak D call: TRBD1 (5 bases). The germline V gene encodes CDR1 LNHDA and CDR2 SQIVND (reference sequence). Trimming removed 3 bases at V and 7 bases at J, with 16 bases between. The length of the CDR3 is 15 residues.

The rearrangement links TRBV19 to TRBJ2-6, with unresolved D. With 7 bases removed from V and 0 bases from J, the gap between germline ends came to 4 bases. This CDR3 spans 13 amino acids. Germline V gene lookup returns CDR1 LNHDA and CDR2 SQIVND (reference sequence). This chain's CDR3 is CASMASGANVLTF. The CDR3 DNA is TGTGCCAGTATGGCCTCTGGGGCCAACGTCCTGACTTTC.

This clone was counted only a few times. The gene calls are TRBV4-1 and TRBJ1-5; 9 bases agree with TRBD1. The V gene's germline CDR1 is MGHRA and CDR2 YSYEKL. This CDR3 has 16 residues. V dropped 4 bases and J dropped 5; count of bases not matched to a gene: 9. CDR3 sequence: CASSPNSGTGYQPQHF. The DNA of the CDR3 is TGCGCCAGCAGCCCGAACTCCGGGACAGGGTATCAGCCCCAGCATTTT.

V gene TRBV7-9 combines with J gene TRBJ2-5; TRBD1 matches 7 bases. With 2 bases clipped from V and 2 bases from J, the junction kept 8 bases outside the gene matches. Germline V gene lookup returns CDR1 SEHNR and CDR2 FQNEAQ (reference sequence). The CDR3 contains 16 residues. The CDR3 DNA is TGTGCCAGCAGCTTACCCTCCGGGACAGAGCAAGAGACCCAGTACTTC. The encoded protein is CASSLPSGTEQETQYF.

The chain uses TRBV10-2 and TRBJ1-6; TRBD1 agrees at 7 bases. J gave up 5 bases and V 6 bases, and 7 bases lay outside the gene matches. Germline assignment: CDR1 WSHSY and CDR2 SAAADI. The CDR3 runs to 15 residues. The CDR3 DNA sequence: TGCGCCAGCAGCCCGACAGGGCTGGATAATTCACCCCTCCACTTT. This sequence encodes CASSPTGLDNSPLHF.

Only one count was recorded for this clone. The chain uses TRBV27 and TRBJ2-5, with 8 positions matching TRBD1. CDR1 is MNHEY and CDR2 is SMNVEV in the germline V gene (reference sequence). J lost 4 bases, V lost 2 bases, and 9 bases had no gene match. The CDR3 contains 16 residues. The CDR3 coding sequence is TGTGCCAGCAGTTTAAAAGCCGGGACAGGCCTAGAGACCCAGTACTTC. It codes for CASSLKAGTGLETQYF.

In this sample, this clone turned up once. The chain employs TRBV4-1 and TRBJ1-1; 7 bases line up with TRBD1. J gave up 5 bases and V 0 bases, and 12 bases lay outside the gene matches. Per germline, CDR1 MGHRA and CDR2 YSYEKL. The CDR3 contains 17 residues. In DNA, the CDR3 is TGCGCCAGCAGCCAAGAACGTTGGGAAGGGGGCCCTACTGAAGCTTTCTTT. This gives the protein CASSQERWEGGPTEAFF.

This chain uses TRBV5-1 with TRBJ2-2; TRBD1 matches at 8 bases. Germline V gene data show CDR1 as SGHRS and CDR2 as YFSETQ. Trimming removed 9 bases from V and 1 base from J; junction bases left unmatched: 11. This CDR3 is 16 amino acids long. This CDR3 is CAIRTGPALNTGELFF. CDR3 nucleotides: TGCGCCATACGGACAGGGCCTGCCTTGAACACCGGGGAGCTGTTTTTT.

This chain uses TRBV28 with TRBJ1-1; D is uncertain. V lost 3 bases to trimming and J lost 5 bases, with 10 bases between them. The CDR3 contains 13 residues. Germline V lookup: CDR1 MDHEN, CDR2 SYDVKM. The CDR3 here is CASSFRVRTEAFF. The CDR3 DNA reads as TGTGCCAGCAGTTTTAGAGTCCGGACTGAAGCTTTCTTT.

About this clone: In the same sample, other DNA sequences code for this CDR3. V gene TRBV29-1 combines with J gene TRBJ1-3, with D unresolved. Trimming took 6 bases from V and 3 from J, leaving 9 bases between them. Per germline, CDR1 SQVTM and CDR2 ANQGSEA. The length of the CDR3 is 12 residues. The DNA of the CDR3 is TGCAGCGTACGAGGGAGTGGAAACACCATATATTTT. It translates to CSVRGSGNTIYF.

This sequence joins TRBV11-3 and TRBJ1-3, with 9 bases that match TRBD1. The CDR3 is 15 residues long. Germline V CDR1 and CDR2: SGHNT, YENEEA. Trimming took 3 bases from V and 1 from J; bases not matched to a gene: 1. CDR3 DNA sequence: TGTGCCAGCAGCTTTGGGACAGGGTCTGGAAACACCATATATTTT. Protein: CASSFGTGSGNTIYF.

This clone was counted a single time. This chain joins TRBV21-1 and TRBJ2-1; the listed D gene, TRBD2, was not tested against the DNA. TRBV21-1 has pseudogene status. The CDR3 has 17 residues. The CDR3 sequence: CASSKRTGLARYNEQFF. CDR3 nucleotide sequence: TGTGCCAGCAGCAAACGAACGGGACTAGCGCGTTACAATGAGCAGTTCTTC.

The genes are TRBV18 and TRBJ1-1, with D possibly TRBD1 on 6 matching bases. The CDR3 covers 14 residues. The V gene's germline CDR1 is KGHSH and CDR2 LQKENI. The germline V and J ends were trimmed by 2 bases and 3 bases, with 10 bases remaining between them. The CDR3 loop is CASSPGDRYTEAFF. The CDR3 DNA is TGTGCCAGCTCACCAGGAGACAGGTACACTGAAGCTTTCTTT.